These T cell receptor beta chains were read from a single sample in a study of PD-1 blockade in classical Hodgkin lymphoma. The repertoire was sequenced with immunoSEQ multiplex PCR; TCRdb's copy has only in-frame clones and lacks some. The sample comprises roughly 92,000 clones, roughly 92% of which are singletons, and about 2.5% rests with the top ten. The material was peripheral blood mononuclear cells (PBMCs), obtained at baseline. The receptors here all came from a human donor with classical Hodgkin lymphoma. Both conserved end residues are part of each CDR3. The order of the fields is V gene, J gene, clone size, D gene, CDR3 length, CDR3 protein, CDR3 DNA. D genes are given only for firm matches. Some rows have no size entry. The others give once, few or many, or a class for an expanded clone.

V: TRBV15; J: TRBJ1-5; size: NA; D: NA; length: 16; CDR3: CATSRGAWLGNQPQHF; DNA: TGTGCCACCAGCAGAGGGGCCTGGCTGGGCAATCAGCCCCAGCATTTT
V: TRBV5-1; J: TRBJ2-5; size: NA; D: TRBD2; length: 15; CDR3: CASSWTSGNQETQYF; DNA: TGCGCCAGCAGCTGGACTAGCGGAAATCAAGAGACCCAGTACTTC
V: TRBV11-2; J: TRBJ1-2; size: NA; D: NA; length: 12; CDR3: CASSPPIGGYTF; DNA: TGTGCCAGCAGCCCGCCAATTGGTGGCTACACCTTC
V: TRBV10-3; J: TRBJ2-4; size: NA; D: NA; length: 15; CDR3: CAISESPGGGNIQYF; DNA: TGTGCCATCAGTGAGTCCCCAGGGGGGGGAAACATTCAGTACTTC
V: TRBV5-1; J: TRBJ2-1; size: NA; D: TRBD2; length: 15; CDR3: CASRPTSGSIYEQFF; DNA: TGCGCCAGCAGGCCGACTAGCGGGAGTATATATGAGCAGTTCTTC
V: TRBV2; J: TRBJ2-2; size: NA; D: NA; length: 15; CDR3: CASSDPKAGTGELFF; DNA: TGTGCCAGCAGTGATCCCAAGGCGGGCACCGGGGAGCTGTTTTTT
V: TRBV5-5; J: TRBJ2-7; size: NA; D: TRBD2; length: 17; CDR3: CASSLALAGGGPYEQYF; DNA: TGTGCCAGCAGCTTGGCATTAGCGGGAGGAGGCCCCTACGAGCAGTACTTC
V: TRBV7-6; J: TRBJ1-6; size: once; D: TRBD1; length: 17; CDR3: CASSLAGRGQGGSPLHF; DNA: TGTGCCAGCAGCTTAGCTGGTCGCGGACAGGGAGGTTCACCCCTCCACTTT
V: TRBV27; J: TRBJ2-3; size: NA; D: TRBD2; length: 17; CDR3: CASSPRLAGVGTDTQYF; DNA: TGTGCCAGCAGTCCCCGACTAGCGGGAGTAGGGACAGATACGCAGTATTTT
V: TRBV6-1; J: TRBJ2-1; size: NA; D: NA; length: 14; CDR3: CASRRDISYNEQFF; DNA: TGTGCCAGCAGGAGGGACATTTCCTACAATGAGCAGTTCTTC
V: TRBV6-5; J: TRBJ2-7; size: NA; D: NA; length: 16; CDR3: CASSYSGAGRSYEQYF; DNA: TGTGCCAGCAGTTACTCGGGGGCAGGACGGAGCTACGAGCAGTACTTC
V: TRBV20-1; J: TRBJ1-2; size: NA; D: NA; length: 11; CDR3: CSAADGPGYTF; DNA: TGCAGTGCCGCAGACGGACCTGGCTACACCTTC
V: TRBV28; J: TRBJ1-1; size: NA; D: NA; length: 18; CDR3: CARSPTGGLGVGDTEAFF; DNA: TGTGCCCGCAGCCCGACGGGGGGGTTAGGGGTCGGGGACACTGAAGCTTTCTTT
V: TRBV2; J: TRBJ2-7; size: NA; D: TRBD2; length: 13; CDR3: CASSSGRRGEQYF; DNA: TGTGCCAGCAGTAGCGGGAGAAGAGGCGAGCAGTACTTC
V: TRBV6-1; J: TRBJ1-5; size: NA; D: TRBD1; length: 15; CDR3: CASSWSGQGGQPQHF; DNA: TGTGCCAGCAGTTGGTCGGGACAGGGAGGGCAGCCCCAGCATTTT
V: TRBV6-1; J: TRBJ2-1; size: once; D: NA; length: 11; CDR3: CASGYYNEQFF; DNA: TGTGCCAGCGGCTATTACAATGAGCAGTTCTTC
V: TRBV5-5; J: TRBJ1-1; size: NA; D: TRBD1; length: 15; CDR3: CASSWEPGQGILAFF; DNA: TGTGCCAGCAGCTGGGAACCGGGACAGGGGATATTAGCTTTCTTT
V: TRBV6-5; J: TRBJ2-7; size: NA; D: TRBD2; length: 14; CDR3: CASRRLAGEYEQYF; DNA: TGTGCCAGCAGACGACTAGCGGGAGAATACGAGCAGTACTTC
V: TRBV11-2; J: TRBJ2-7; size: NA; D: TRBD1; length: 17; CDR3: CASSLDLRVRDRHEQYF; DNA: TGTGCCAGCAGCTTAGATCTAAGAGTCCGGGACAGGCACGAGCAGTACTTC
V: TRBV2; J: TRBJ2-1; size: NA; D: NA; length: 13; CDR3: CASTWESSGEQFF; DNA: TGTGCCAGCACCTGGGAATCAAGTGGTGAGCAGTTCTTC
V: TRBV2; J: TRBJ2-7; size: NA; D: NA; length: 14; CDR3: CASSAGRQSYEQYF; DNA: TGTGCCAGCAGTGCGGGACGCCAATCCTACGAGCAGTACTTC
V: TRBV25-1; J: TRBJ2-5; size: NA; D: TRBD1; length: 18; CDR3: CASSEQPPGQGARETQYF; DNA: TGTGCCAGCAGTGAGCAACCCCCGGGACAGGGGGCTCGAGAGACCCAGTACTTC
V: TRBV5-4; J: TRBJ2-7; size: NA; D: NA; length: 12; CDR3: CASSRDSYEQYF; DNA: TGTGCCAGCAGCCGCGACTCCTACGAGCAGTACTTC
V: TRBV19; J: TRBJ2-7; size: NA; D: TRBD2; length: 15; CDR3: CASSIGRLASYEQYF; DNA: TGTGCCAGTAGTATAGGAAGACTAGCCTCCTACGAGCAGTACTTC
V: TRBV14; J: TRBJ1-1; size: NA; D: NA; length: 15; CDR3: CASSQTGRMNTEAFF; DNA: TGTGCCAGCAGCCAAACCGGACGGATGAACACTGAAGCTTTCTTT
V: TRBV30; J: TRBJ1-1; size: NA; D: NA; length: 12; CDR3: CAWSVRATEAFF; DNA: TGTGCCTGGAGTGTCCGAGCCACTGAAGCTTTCTTT
V: TRBV30; J: TRBJ1-1; size: NA; D: NA; length: 15; CDR3: CAWFRFSAGSAEAFF; DNA: TGTGCCTGGTTCCGCTTCTCGGCAGGGAGTGCTGAAGCTTTCTTT
V: TRBV9; J: TRBJ2-1; size: NA; D: TRBD2; length: 15; CDR3: CASSARTSGSNEQFF; DNA: TGTGCCAGCAGCGCTAGGACTAGCGGGAGCAATGAGCAGTTCTTC
V: TRBV5-1; J: TRBJ2-1; size: NA; D: TRBD1; length: 14; CDR3: CASSFRGQQNEQFF; DNA: TGCGCCAGCAGCTTCCGGGGACAGCAAAATGAGCAGTTCTTC
V: TRBV7-6; J: TRBJ2-2; size: NA; D: TRBD2; length: 20; CDR3: CASSLAGLAGDVANTGELFF; DNA: TGTGCCAGCAGCTTAGCGGGACTAGCGGGAGACGTGGCGAACACCGGGGAGCTGTTTTTT
V: TRBV9; J: TRBJ1-2; size: NA; D: NA; length: 17; CDR3: CASSDGFQVLEYEGYTF; DNA: TGTGCCAGCAGCGATGGGTTTCAGGTACTGGAATATGAAGGCTACACCTTC
V: TRBV21-1; J: TRBJ2-1; size: NA; D: NA; length: 16; CDR3: CASSLPPRVSYNEQFF; DNA: TGTGCCAGCAGCCTTCCCCCCCGGGTTTCCTACAATGAGCAGTTCTTC
V: TRBV7-3; J: TRBJ1-1; size: NA; D: NA; length: 14; CDR3: CASSFDGMNTEAFF; DNA: TGTGCCAGCAGCTTTGATGGTATGAACACTGAAGCTTTCTTT
V: TRBV6-5; J: TRBJ1-2; size: NA; D: NA; length: 15; CDR3: CASSYSHGGNYGYTF; DNA: TGTGCCAGCAGTTACTCTCACGGGGGGAACTATGGCTACACCTTC
V: TRBV27; J: TRBJ2-7; size: NA; D: NA; length: 17; CDR3: CASSLLPMLRGPYEQYF; DNA: TGTGCCAGCAGTCTACTACCTATGCTTCGGGGCCCCTACGAGCAGTACTTC
V: TRBV6-1; J: TRBJ2-7; size: NA; D: NA; length: 12; CDR3: CASSESRLQQYF; DNA: TGTGCCAGCAGTGAGTCGAGGTTACAGCAGTACTTC
V: TRBV2; J: TRBJ2-7; size: NA; D: TRBD2; length: 12; CDR3: CASIAGGNEQYF; DNA: TGTGCCAGCATAGCGGGAGGGAACGAGCAGTACTTC
V: TRBV19; J: TRBJ1-1; size: NA; D: NA; length: 12; CDR3: CASSDLNTEAFF; DNA: TGTGCCAGCTCGGACCTCAACACTGAAGCTTTCTTT
V: TRBV13; J: TRBJ1-2; size: NA; D: NA; length: 14; CDR3: CASSSRELGGGYTF; DNA: TGTGCCAGCAGCTCCCGGGAATTAGGGGGTGGCTACACCTTC
V: TRBV28; J: TRBJ1-1; size: NA; D: NA; length: 15; CDR3: CASSVWKGGSTEAFF; DNA: TGTGCCAGCAGCGTGTGGAAAGGGGGGAGCACTGAAGCTTTCTTT
V: TRBV10-3; J: TRBJ2-6; size: NA; D: NA; length: 16; CDR3: CAISERGSSGANVLTF; DNA: TGTGCCATCAGTGAGCGAGGGAGCTCTGGGGCCAACGTCCTGACTTTC
V: TRBV5-1; J: TRBJ1-5; size: NA; D: NA; length: 15; CDR3: CASSQDGRSNQPQHF; DNA: TGCGCCAGCAGCCAGGACGGTCGTTCCAATCAGCCCCAGCATTTT
V: TRBV2; J: TRBJ1-1; size: NA; D: TRBD1; length: 12; CDR3: CASLGQSTEAFF; DNA: TGTGCCAGCCTGGGACAGAGCACTGAAGCTTTCTTT
V: TRBV5-6; J: TRBJ2-5; size: NA; D: NA; length: 14; CDR3: CASSVAGPGETQYF; DNA: TGTGCCAGCAGCGTCGCAGGGCCAGGGGAGACCCAGTACTTC
V: TRBV7-2; J: TRBJ2-7; size: NA; D: TRBD1; length: 15; CDR3: CASSESPTGSYEQYF; DNA: TGTGCCAGCAGCGAGAGCCCGACAGGGTCCTACGAGCAGTACTTC
V: TRBV5-1; J: TRBJ1-2; size: few; D: NA; length: 15; CDR3: CASSPGDPRASGYTF; DNA: TGCGCCAGCAGCCCAGGGGATCCCAGAGCCAGCGGCTACACCTTC
V: TRBV7-9; J: TRBJ1-4; size: few; D: NA; length: 14; CDR3: CASSSGPSNEKLFF; DNA: TGTGCCAGCAGCTCGGGACCGAGTAATGAAAAACTGTTTTTT
V: TRBV5-1; J: TRBJ2-7; size: NA; D: TRBD2; length: 19; CDR3: CASSFLLASGLGGTYEQYF; DNA: TGCGCCAGCAGCTTCCTTCTGGCTAGCGGGTTAGGCGGGACCTACGAGCAGTACTTC
V: TRBV7-8; J: TRBJ2-5; size: NA; D: TRBD2; length: 17; CDR3: CASSLTIVTSGQETQYF; DNA: TGTGCCAGCAGCTTAACGATTGTTACTAGCGGCCAAGAGACCCAGTACTTC
V: TRBV9; J: TRBJ2-3; size: NA; D: TRBD2; length: 16; CDR3: CASSGLAGVWSDTQYF; DNA: TGTGCCAGCAGCGGGCTAGCGGGAGTTTGGTCAGATACGCAGTATTTT
V: TRBV30; J: TRBJ1-2; size: NA; D: TRBD1; length: 12; CDR3: CAWGRTGGPSGF; DNA: TGTGCCTGGGGTCGGACAGGGGGCCCATCTGGATTC
V: TRBV6-1; J: TRBJ2-2; size: NA; D: NA; length: 15; CDR3: CASSGPLANTGELFF; DNA: TGTGCCAGCAGTGGTCCGTTAGCGAACACCGGGGAGCTGTTTTTT
V: TRBV5-5; J: TRBJ2-3; size: NA; D: NA; length: 14; CDR3: CASSLVAGRDTQYF; DNA: TGTGCCAGCAGCTTGGTGGCAGGGAGAGATACGCAGTATTTT
V: TRBV11-2; J: TRBJ1-3; size: NA; D: NA; length: 15; CDR3: CASSGLRGRGNTIYF; DNA: TGTGCCAGCAGCGGCCTGAGGGGGAGGGGAAACACCATATATTTT
V: TRBV6-5; J: TRBJ2-2; size: NA; D: NA; length: 13; CDR3: CASRPRGTGELFF; DNA: TGTGCCAGCAGACCCCGGGGCACCGGGGAGCTGTTTTTT
V: TRBV9; J: TRBJ2-7; size: NA; D: NA; length: 16; CDR3: CASSVGSSRATYEQYF; DNA: TGTGCCAGCAGCGTAGGGTCGAGCAGGGCCACCTACGAGCAGTACTTC
V: TRBV7-9; J: TRBJ1-1; size: few; D: NA; length: 14; CDR3: CASTYTGTYAEAFF; DNA: TGTGCCAGCACCTATACAGGGACGTACGCTGAAGCTTTCTTT
V: TRBV5-1; J: TRBJ2-3; size: once; D: TRBD1; length: 16; CDR3: CASSPWETGAADTQYF; DNA: TGCGCCAGCAGCCCCTGGGAGACAGGGGCTGCAGATACGCAGTATTTT
V: TRBV29-1; J: TRBJ2-1; size: once; D: NA; length: 13; CDR3: CSVWWELSNEQFF; DNA: TGCAGCGTTTGGTGGGAGCTTAGCAATGAGCAGTTCTTC